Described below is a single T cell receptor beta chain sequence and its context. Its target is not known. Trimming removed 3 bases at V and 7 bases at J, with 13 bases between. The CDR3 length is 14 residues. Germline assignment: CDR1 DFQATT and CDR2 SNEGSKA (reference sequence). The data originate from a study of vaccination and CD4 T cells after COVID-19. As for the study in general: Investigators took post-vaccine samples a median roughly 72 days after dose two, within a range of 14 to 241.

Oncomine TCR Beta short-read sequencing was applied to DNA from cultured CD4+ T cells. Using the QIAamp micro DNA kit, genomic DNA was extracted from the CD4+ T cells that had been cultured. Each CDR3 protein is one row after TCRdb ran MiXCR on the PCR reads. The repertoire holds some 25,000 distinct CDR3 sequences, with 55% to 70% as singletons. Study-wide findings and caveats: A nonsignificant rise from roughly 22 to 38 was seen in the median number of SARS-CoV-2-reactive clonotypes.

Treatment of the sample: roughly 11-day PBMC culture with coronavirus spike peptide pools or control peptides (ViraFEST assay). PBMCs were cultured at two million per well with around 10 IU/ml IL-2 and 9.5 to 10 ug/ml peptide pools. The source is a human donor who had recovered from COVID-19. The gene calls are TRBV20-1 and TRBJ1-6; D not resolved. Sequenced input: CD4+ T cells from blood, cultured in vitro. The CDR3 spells CSARRSGINSPLHF. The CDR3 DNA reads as TGCAGTGCTAGGCGGTCTGGGATCAATTCACCCCTCCACTTT.